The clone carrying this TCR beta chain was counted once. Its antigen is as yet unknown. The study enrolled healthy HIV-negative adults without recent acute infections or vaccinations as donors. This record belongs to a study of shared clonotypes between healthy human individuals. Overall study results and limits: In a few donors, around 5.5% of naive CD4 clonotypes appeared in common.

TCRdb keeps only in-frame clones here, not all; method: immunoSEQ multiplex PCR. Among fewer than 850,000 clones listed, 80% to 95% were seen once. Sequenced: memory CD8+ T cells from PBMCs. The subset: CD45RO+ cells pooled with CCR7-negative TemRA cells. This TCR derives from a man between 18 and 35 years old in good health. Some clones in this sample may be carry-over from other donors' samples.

The CDR3 loop reads CASSEGWAGEAYEQYF. CDR3 nucleotide sequence: TGTGCCAGCAGTGAAGGGTGGGCAGGAGAGGCCTACGAGCAGTACTTC. V usage is TRBV2 and J usage is TRBJ2-7; D not resolved. Germline CDR1 and CDR2: SNHLY and FYNNEI. The V end lost 1 base, the J end lost 2 bases, and 15 bases lay between the germline ends. The length of the CDR3 is 16 residues.